The 31 T cell receptor beta chains given below trace back to one sample, sequenced in a study of cytomegalovirus exposure and HLA in healthy donors. Use of 60 Vbeta and 13 Jbeta primers characterized the PCR. TCRdb keeps only in-frame clones here, not all; method: immunoSEQ multiplex PCR. The profile covers about 170,000 clones, with 70% to 90% appearing a single time and about 2% taken by the ten largest. The source material was PBMCs. These receptors were taken from a man between 18 and 35 years old in good health and CMV-seropositive.

The gene calls are TRBV27 and TRBJ2-5; the D gene is possibly TRBD2 (6 bases). Germline V lookup: CDR1 MNHEY, CDR2 SMNVEV (reference sequence). CDR3 length: 14 amino acids. The V gene lost 0 bases and the J gene lost 7 bases, with 12 bases spanning the gap. The CDR3 here is CASSLSGTEGTQYF. CDR3 in DNA: TGTGCCAGCAGTTTATCGGGCACGGAGGGGACCCAGTACTTC.

The chain has TRBV6-6 and TRBJ1-3; D remains unclear. V was trimmed by 10 bases and J by 4 bases, leaving 14 bases between them. The germline V gene encodes CDR1 MNHNY and CDR2 SVGAGI (reference sequence). The CDR3 sequence is 13 residues long. The CDR3: CATGYFGGNTIYF. Written as DNA, the CDR3 is TGTGCCACCGGGTATTTTGGAGGAAACACCATATATTTT.

The chain has TRBV10-2 and TRBJ2-1, with 9 nucleotides matching TRBD2. The germline CDR1 and CDR2 sequences are WSHSY and SAAADI. V trimming: 2 bases; J trimming: 0 bases; junction bases outside the gene matches: 2. This CDR3 is built from 16 residues. CDR3 in DNA: TGCGCCAGCAGTGAGCTAGCGGGGTCCTCCTACAATGAGCAGTTCTTC. Translating gives CASSELAGSSYNEQFF.

V usage is TRBV15 and J usage is TRBJ2-7; no reliable D call. The CDR3 is made up of 16 amino acids. Deletions cut 0 bases from V and 2 bases from J, with 14 bases between. Germline V gene sequence: CDR1 LNHNV, CDR2 YYDKDF (reference sequence). CDR3 sequence: CATSRDGQLSTYEQYF. Here the CDR3 DNA reads TGTGCCACCAGCAGAGATGGGCAGCTATCAACCTACGAGCAGTACTTC. The full variable domain, with the rest looked up from reference TRBV15 and TRBJ2-7, is DAMVIQNPRYQVTQFGKPVTLSCSQTLNHNVMYWYQQKSSQAPKLLFHYYDKDFNNEADTPDNFQSRRPNTSFCFLDIRSPGLGDTAMYLCATSRDGQLSTYEQYFGPGTRLTVT.

J is TRBJ2-2 and V is TRBV29-1; tentative D call: TRBD2 (7 bases). The V gene's germline CDR1 is SQVTM and CDR2 ANQGSEA. This CDR3 has 12 residues. The CDR3 sequence: CGGQGGTGELFF. In nucleotides, the CDR3 is TGCGGGGGCCAGGGAGGGACCGGGGAGCTGTTTTTT.

This clone was observed a few times. Within the sample, other DNA sequences also encode this same CDR3. This sequence joins TRBV7-9 and TRBJ1-1; 7 bases align to TRBD1. The CDR3 contains 13 residues. V lost 6 bases and J lost 3; bases outside the gene matches: 4. CDR1 is SEHNR and CDR2 is FQNEAQ in the germline V gene (reference sequence). Here the CDR3 reads CASSPTGDTEAFF. The CDR3 DNA sequence: TGTGCCAGCAGTCCCACAGGGGACACTGAAGCTTTCTTT.

This chain links TRBV4-2 with TRBJ2-7; 10 nucleotides match TRBD2. This CDR3 contains 16 residues. CDR1 is LGHNA and CDR2 is YNFKEQ in the germline V gene. Trimming at V came to 0 bases and at J to 3 bases, leaving 5 bases not matched to a gene. CDR3 sequence (DNA): TGTGCCAGCAGCCAAGATAAACTAGCGGGGCTCTACGAGCAGTACTTC. Protein sequence: CASSQDKLAGLYEQYF.

This chain joins TRBV12-5 and TRBJ2-1; possibly TRBD2 for D (5 bases). Germline CDR1 LGHNT, CDR2 FRNRAP. Trimming removed 1 base at V and 1 base at J, with 26 bases between. This CDR3 region has 21 residues. CDR3 sequence reads: CASGLATGLLSLKPSYNEQFF. The CDR3 region has the DNA TGTGCTAGTGGTTTGGCTACCGGACTTCTGTCATTAAAACCATCCTACAATGAGCAGTTCTTC.

V gene TRBV5-6 combines with J gene TRBJ1-2, with a possible D match to TRBD1 (6 bases). This CDR3 spans 14 amino acids. Trimming left V 7 bases short and J 4 bases short, with 17 bases between. CDR1 is SGHDT, CDR2 YYEEEE, per germline. In DNA form, the CDR3 reads TGTGCCAGCCACCGGACAGACGTAAGCTATGGCTACACCTTC. Translated: CASHRTDVSYGYTF.

This chain joins TRBV9 and TRBJ2-2, with D possibly matching TRBD1 (6 bases). The V gene's germline CDR1 is SGDLS and CDR2 YYNGEE. V lost 4 bases to trimming and J lost 2 bases, with 15 bases between them. The CDR3 consists of 16 residues. CDR3 in amino acids: CASSPQQGPNTGELFF. The DNA for the CDR3 is TGTGCCAGCAGCCCGCAACAGGGACCCAACACCGGGGAGCTGTTTTTT.

The V call is TRBV7-2, the J call TRBJ1-2, with 11 bases matching TRBD1. J was trimmed by 8 bases and V by 4 bases; bases with no gene match: 9. CDR3 length: 15 residues. In germline, CDR1 is SGHTA, CDR2 FQGNSA. The CDR3 DNA reads as TGTGCCAGCAGCTATCGGACAGGGGGCGTAGAGGGCTACACCTTC. Its translation: CASSYRTGGVEGYTF. Variable domain in full (rest from reference TRBV7-2 and TRBJ1-2): GAGVSQSPSNKVTEKGKDVELRCDPISGHTALYWYRQSLGQGLEFLIYFQGNSAPDKSGLPSDRFSAERTGGSVSTLTIQRTQQEDSAVYLCASSYRTGGVEGYTFGSGTRLTVV.

The genes are TRBV7-2 and TRBJ2-7; the match to TRBD1 covers 7 bases. CDR1 and CDR2 from the germline V gene are SGHTA and FQGNSA. The CDR3 is made up of 15 amino acids. With V trimmed by 3 bases and J by 1 base, 6 bases remained unmatched. The CDR3 is CASSLNGRGSYEQYF. CDR3 DNA sequence: TGTGCCAGCAGCTTGAACGGCAGGGGGTCCTACGAGCAGTACTTC.

The chain joins TRBV15 to TRBJ1-2; 12 bases match TRBD1. Germline values: CDR1 LNHNV, CDR2 YYDKDF (reference sequence). After removal of 0 bases from V and 6 bases from J, the junction contained 2 bases not matched to a gene. The CDR3 has 15 amino acids. The CDR3 loop reads CATSREGTGGDGYTF. CDR3 DNA sequence: TGTGCCACCAGCAGAGAAGGGACAGGGGGCGATGGCTACACCTTC. Full variable domain (missing parts from reference TRBV15 and TRBJ1-2): DAMVIQNPRYQVTQFGKPVTLSCSQTLNHNVMYWYQQKSSQAPKLLFHYYDKDFNNEADTPDNFQSRRPNTSFCFLDIRSPGLGDTAMYLCATSREGTGGDGYTFGSGTRLTVV.

Comment on this clone: Compared with germline, one end of the junction differs, possibly owing to a read error. The chain carries TRBV19 and TRBJ2-7; 7 nucleotides agree with TRBD1. This CDR3 spans 14 amino acids. CDR1 LNHDA and CDR2 SQIVND come from the germline V gene (reference sequence). As DNA, the CDR3 is TGTGCCAGTAGAAGGCAGGGGGAGCTCGGCGAGCGGTACTTC. Protein: CASRRQGELGERYF.

The genes are TRBV6-6 and TRBJ2-1; 11 positions agree with TRBD2. In germline, CDR1 is MNHNY, CDR2 SVGAGI (reference sequence). There are 16 residues in the CDR3. J gave up 12 bases and V 6 bases, and 16 bases lay outside the gene matches. The CDR3 coding sequence is TGTGCCAGCAGCGAGCGAGGGACTAGCGGTCCGACGAGGCAGTTCTTC. Protein sequence: CASSERGTSGPTRQFF.

The chain joins TRBV29-1 to TRBJ2-3; a weak D match, TRBD1 (6 bases). Deletions cut 8 bases from V and 2 bases from J, with 14 bases between. Germline CDR1 and CDR2: SQVTM and ANQGSEA. The CDR3 is 13 amino acids. For the CDR3, the DNA is TGCAGCTCCGGGACAACGATCACAGATACGCAGTATTTT. Translation gives CSSGTTITDTQYF.

The rearrangement joins TRBV7-9 to TRBJ2-3; D is undetermined. Germline-derived CDR1 and CDR2 are SEHNR and FQNEAQ (reference sequence). With 5 bases removed from V and 0 bases from J, the gap between germline ends came to 18 bases. The CDR3 has 17 residues. The chain's CDR3 is CASSRRSGAASTDTQYF. CDR3 DNA sequence: TGTGCCAGCAGCCGCCGTTCCGGAGCAGCTAGCACAGATACGCAGTATTTT.

The chain links TRBV19 to TRBJ2-7; 9 nucleotides line up with TRBD2. The junction had 8 bases not matched to a gene; V was cut back by 5 bases and J by 6 bases. The CDR3 length is 14 residues. The germline V gene encodes CDR1 LNHDA and CDR2 SQIVND (reference sequence). CDR3 sequence (DNA): TGTGCCAGTAGTTCCGTAGCGGGGGTAGGCGAGCAGTACTTC. Translation: CASSSVAGVGEQYF.

CDR3 protein: CASSYDRGLGELFF. Written as DNA, the CDR3 is TGTGCCAGCAGTTACGACAGGGGTTTAGGGGAGCTGTTTTTT. The rearrangement links TRBV5-6 to TRBJ2-2; 8 nucleotides line up with TRBD1. J gave up 8 bases and V 5 bases, and 8 bases lay outside the gene matches. This CDR3 contains 14 residues. Germline-derived CDR1 and CDR2 are SGHDT and YYEEEE.

J is TRBJ2-5 and V is TRBV25-1, with D possibly matching TRBD1 (5 bases). Trimming took off 2 bases at V and 2 bases at J, with 12 bases between the two ends. Germline lookup yields CDR1 MGHDK and CDR2 SYGVNS. CDR3 size: 15 residues. CDR3 nucleotides: TGTGCCAGCAGTGAAAGTTGGGCAGGGCAAGAGACCCAGTACTTC. Its protein product is CASSESWAGQETQYF.

The gene calls are TRBV10-3 and TRBJ1-5; tentative D call: TRBD1 (6 bases). Trimming shortened V by 0 bases and J by 0 bases, and 12 bases separated the two germline ends. Germline values: CDR1 ENHRY, CDR2 SYGVKD. This CDR3 spans 17 amino acids. In DNA, the CDR3 is TGTGCCATCAGTGAGTCACAGGGCTGGAATAGCAATCAGCCCCAGCATTTT. It encodes CAISESQGWNSNQPQHF.

This clone is a singleton in its sample. The CDR3 region is CASSELPAATGEQFF. The CDR3 nucleotides are TGTGCCAGCAGTGAATTACCGGCAGCGACAGGTGAGCAGTTCTTC. V usage is TRBV2 and J usage is TRBJ2-1; TRBD1 is a possible D gene (6 bases). With 2 bases removed from V and 9 bases from J, the gap between germline ends came to 17 bases. The CDR3 runs 15 residues. The germline CDR1 and CDR2 sequences are SNHLY and FYNNEI.

The chain has TRBV6-6 and TRBJ1-1; 9 positions agree with TRBD1. J gave up 1 base and V 5 bases, and 8 bases lay outside the gene matches. The CDR3 is made up of 16 amino acids. Germline CDR1 MNHNY, CDR2 SVGAGI (reference sequence). The CDR3 sequence: CASSHPGQGPNTEAFF. CDR3 in DNA: TGTGCCAGCAGTCACCCGGGACAGGGACCGAACACTGAAGCTTTCTTT.

V and J are TRBV7-9 and TRBJ1-1; D is ambiguous. Germline assignment: CDR1 SEHNR and CDR2 FQNEAQ (reference sequence). The CDR3 runs 14 residues. The V end was cut by 11 bases, the J end by 0 bases, with 16 bases between. DNA of the CDR3: TGTGCCGGTAGGCCGCCAGGCATGAACACTGAAGCTTTCTTT. This sequence encodes CAGRPPGMNTEAFF. Full variable domain (remainder filled in from reference TRBV7-9 and TRBJ1-1): DTGVSQNPRHKITKRGQNVTFRCDPISEHNRLYWYRQTLGQGPEFLTYFQNEAQLEKSRLLSDRFSAERPKGSFSTLEIQRTEQGDSAMYLCAGRPPGMNTEAFFGQGTRLTVV.

CDR3 sequence: CASGSGGNQPQHF. The CDR3 coding sequence is TGTGCCAGTGGATCAGGGGGCAATCAGCCCCAGCATTTT. The V call is TRBV19, the J call TRBJ1-5; D is possibly TRBD1 (6 bases). The germline V and J ends were trimmed by 8 bases and 2 bases, with 10 bases remaining between them. This CDR3 comprises 13 residues. Per the germline V gene, CDR1 is LNHDA and CDR2 is SQIVND (reference sequence).

The chain links TRBV28 to TRBJ2-7; possibly TRBD1 for D (5 bases). The V end lost 2 bases, the J end lost 4 bases, and 9 bases lay between the germline ends. Germline values: CDR1 MDHEN, CDR2 SYDVKM. This CDR3 region has 13 residues. The CDR3 is CASSLDSQYEQYF. As DNA, the CDR3 is TGTGCCAGCAGTTTAGACAGTCAATACGAGCAGTACTTC. The full variable domain, completed using reference TRBV28 and TRBJ2-7, is DVKVTQSSRYLVKRTGEKVFLECVQDMDHENMFWYRQDPGLGLRLIYFSYDVKMKEKGDIPEGYSVSREKKERFSLILESASTNQTSMYLCASSLDSQYEQYFGPGTRLTVT.

This chain links TRBV12-5 with TRBJ2-2; D possibly corresponds to TRBD1 (7 bases). Germline assignment: CDR1 LGHNT and CDR2 FRNRAP. V was shortened by 5 bases and J by 5 bases, with 9 bases between the two germline ends. The CDR3 runs to 13 residues. CDR3 region: CASGQGGTGELFF. As DNA, the CDR3 is TGTGCTAGTGGTCAGGGGGGAACCGGGGAGCTGTTTTTT.

V and J are TRBV5-1 and TRBJ2-1, with TRBD2 matching 9 bases. Germline values: CDR1 SGHRS, CDR2 YFSETQ. With V trimmed by 4 bases and J by 0 bases, 11 bases remained unmatched. This CDR3 spans 18 amino acids. CDR3 DNA: TGCGCCAGCAGCCTCCCGGGGAGCGGGGGGACCTCCTACAATGAGCAGTTCTTC. Translation: CASSLPGSGGTSYNEQFF.

CDR3 amino acids: CASSAGTSGGRELFF. The CDR3 DNA is TGTGCCAGCAGTGCTGGGACTAGCGGGGGCAGGGAGCTGTTTTTT. This chain joins TRBV6-1 and TRBJ2-2; 14 bases match TRBD2. The CDR3 extends over 15 amino acids. Trimming at V came to 4 bases and at J to 9 bases, leaving 4 bases not matched to a gene. Germline V gives CDR1 MNHNS, CDR2 SASEGT.

This rearrangement joins TRBV20-1 to TRBJ1-2; unclear D gene. Germline V gene data show CDR1 as DFQATT and CDR2 as SNEGSKA (reference sequence). V lost 6 bases and J 5 bases, leaving 10 bases between the germline ends. The CDR3 extends over 11 amino acids. The CDR3 protein is CSARSQYGYTF. In nucleotides, the CDR3 is TGCAGTGCCAGATCGCAGTATGGCTACACCTTC.

CDR3 sequence reads: CASTYDREMNNQPQHF. The CDR3 DNA reads as TGTGCCAGCACCTATGACAGGGAGATGAACAATCAGCCCCAGCATTTT. The chain couples TRBV28 to TRBJ1-5; 7 bases are a match to TRBD1. The length of the CDR3 is 16 residues. The V segment lost 7 bases and the J segment 3 bases; nucleotides outside the gene matches: 12. Germline CDR1 MDHEN, CDR2 SYDVKM.